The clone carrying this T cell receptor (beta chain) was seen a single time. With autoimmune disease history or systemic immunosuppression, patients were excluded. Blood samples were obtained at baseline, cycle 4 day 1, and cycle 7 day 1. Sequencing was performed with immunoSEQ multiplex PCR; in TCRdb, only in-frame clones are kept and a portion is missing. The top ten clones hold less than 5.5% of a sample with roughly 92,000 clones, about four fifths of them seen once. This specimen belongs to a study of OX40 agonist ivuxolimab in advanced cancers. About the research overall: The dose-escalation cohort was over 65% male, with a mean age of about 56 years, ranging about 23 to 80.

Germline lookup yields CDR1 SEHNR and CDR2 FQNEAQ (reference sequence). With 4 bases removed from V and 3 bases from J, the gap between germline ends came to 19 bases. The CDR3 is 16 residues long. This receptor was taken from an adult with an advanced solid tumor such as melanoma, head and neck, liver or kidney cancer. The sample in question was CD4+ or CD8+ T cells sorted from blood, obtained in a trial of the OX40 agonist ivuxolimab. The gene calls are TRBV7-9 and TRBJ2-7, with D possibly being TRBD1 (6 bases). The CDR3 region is CASSSERGHALYEQYF. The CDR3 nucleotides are TGTGCCAGCAGCTCCGAAAGGGGACACGCCCTCTACGAGCAGTACTTC. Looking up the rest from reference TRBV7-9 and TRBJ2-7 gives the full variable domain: DTGVSQNPRHKITKRGQNVTFRCDPISEHNRLYWYRQTLGQGPEFLTYFQNEAQLEKSRLLSDRFSAERPKGSFSTLEIQRTEQGDSAMYLCASSSERGHALYEQYFGPGTRLTVT.